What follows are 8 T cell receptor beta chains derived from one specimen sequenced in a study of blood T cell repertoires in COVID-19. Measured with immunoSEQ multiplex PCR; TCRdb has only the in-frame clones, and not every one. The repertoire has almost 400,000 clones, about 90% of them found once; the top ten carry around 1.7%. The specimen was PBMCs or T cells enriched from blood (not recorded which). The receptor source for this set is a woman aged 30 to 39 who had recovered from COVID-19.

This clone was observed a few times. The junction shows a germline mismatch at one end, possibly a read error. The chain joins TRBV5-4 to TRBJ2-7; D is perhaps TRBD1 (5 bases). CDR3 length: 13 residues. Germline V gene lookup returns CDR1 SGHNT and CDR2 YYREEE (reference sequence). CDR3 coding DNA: TGTGCCAGCAGATTGGGGCCCTCCTACGAGCAGTACTTC. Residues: CASRLGPSYEQYF. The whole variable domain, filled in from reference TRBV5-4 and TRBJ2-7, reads ETGVTQSPTHLIKTRGQQVTLRCSSQSGHNTVSWYQQALGQGPQFIFQYYREEENGRGNFPPRFSGLQFPNYSSELNVNALELDDSALYLCASRLGPSYEQYFGPGTRLTVT.

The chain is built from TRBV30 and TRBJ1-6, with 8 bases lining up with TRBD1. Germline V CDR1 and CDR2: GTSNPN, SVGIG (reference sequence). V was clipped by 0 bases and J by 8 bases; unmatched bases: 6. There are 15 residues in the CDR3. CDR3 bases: TGTGCCTGGAGTGTACCGGACAGGGATTATTCACCCCTCCACTTT. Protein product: CAWSVPDRDYSPLHF.

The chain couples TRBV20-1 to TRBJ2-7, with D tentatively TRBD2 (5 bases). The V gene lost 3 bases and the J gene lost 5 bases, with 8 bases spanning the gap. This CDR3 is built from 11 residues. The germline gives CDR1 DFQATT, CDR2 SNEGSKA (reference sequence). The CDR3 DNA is TGCAGTGCTAGCCAGAGGGACGAGCAGTACTTC. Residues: CSASQRDEQYF.

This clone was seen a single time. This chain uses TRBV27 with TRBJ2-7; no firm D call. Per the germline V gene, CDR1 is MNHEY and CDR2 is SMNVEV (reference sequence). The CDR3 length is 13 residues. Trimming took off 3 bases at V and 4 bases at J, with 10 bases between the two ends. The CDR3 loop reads CASSFNSYYEQYF. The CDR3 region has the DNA TGTGCCAGCAGTTTCAATAGTTATTACGAGCAGTACTTC.

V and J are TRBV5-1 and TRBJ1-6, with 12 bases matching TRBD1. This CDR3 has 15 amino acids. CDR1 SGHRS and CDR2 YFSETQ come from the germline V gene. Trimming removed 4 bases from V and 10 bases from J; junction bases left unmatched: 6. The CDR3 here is CASSGGQGAGSPLHF. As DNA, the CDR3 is TGCGCCAGCAGCGGGGGACAGGGGGCTGGATCACCCCTCCACTTT.

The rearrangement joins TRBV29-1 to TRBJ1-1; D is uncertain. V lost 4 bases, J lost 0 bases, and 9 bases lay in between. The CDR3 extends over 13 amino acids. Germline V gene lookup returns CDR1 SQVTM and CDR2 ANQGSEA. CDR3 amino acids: CSVGVAVNTEAFF. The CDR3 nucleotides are TGCAGCGTTGGAGTAGCCGTGAACACTGAAGCTTTCTTT.

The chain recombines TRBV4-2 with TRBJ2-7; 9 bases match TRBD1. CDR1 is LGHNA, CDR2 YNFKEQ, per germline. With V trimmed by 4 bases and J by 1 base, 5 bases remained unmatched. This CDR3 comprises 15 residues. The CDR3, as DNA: TGTGCCAGCAGCCTCCGGGACAGGGTGTCCTACGAGCAGTACTTC. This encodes CASSLRDRVSYEQYF.

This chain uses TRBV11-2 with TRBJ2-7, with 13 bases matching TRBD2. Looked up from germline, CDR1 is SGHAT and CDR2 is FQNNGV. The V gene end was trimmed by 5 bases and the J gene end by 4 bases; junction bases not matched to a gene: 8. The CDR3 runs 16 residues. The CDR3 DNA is TGTGCCAGCAGCCCCAGACTAGCGGGAGGAGGTTACGAGCAGTACTTC. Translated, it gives CASSPRLAGGGYEQYF.